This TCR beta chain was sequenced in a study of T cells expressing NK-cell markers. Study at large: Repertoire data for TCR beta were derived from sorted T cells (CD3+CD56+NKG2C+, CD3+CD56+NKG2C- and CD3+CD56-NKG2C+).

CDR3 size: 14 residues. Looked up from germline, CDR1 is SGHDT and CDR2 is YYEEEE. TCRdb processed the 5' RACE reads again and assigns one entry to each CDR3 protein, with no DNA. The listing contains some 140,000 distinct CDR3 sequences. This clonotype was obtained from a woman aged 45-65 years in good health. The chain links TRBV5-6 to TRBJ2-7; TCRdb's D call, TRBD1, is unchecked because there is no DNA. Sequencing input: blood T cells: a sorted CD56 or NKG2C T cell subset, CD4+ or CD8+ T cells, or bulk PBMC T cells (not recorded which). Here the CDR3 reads CASSHGTGLHEQYF. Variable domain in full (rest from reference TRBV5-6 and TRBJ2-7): DAGVTQSPTHLIKTRGQQVTLRCSPKSGHDTVSWYQQALGQGPQFIFQYYEEEERQRGNFPDRFSGHQFPNYSSELNVNALLLGDSALYLCASSHGTGLHEQYFGPGTRLTVT.